This T cell receptor beta chain derives from a study of shared clonotypes between healthy human individuals. About the research overall: CD4 naive and CD4 memory each took three plates per donor, while CD8 naive took two and CD8 memory one.

Study findings and constraints: Among donors, sharing of clonotypes was expected to be affected by sequencing depth. When naive CD4 clonotypes were compared across a few donors, about 4.8% were shared.

On this clone itself: As yet, its antigen is unknown.

CD45RO negativity and positive selection for CCR7 defined naive CD8 cells, a population that excluded terminally differentiated effector memory CD45RA+ cells. The V gene's germline CDR1 is SGDLS and CDR2 YYNGEE. Between the trimmed V and J ends, which lost 0 bases and 5 bases, there was a span of 12 bases. This CDR3 has 15 amino acids. This table comes from immunoSEQ multiplex PCR, and its TCRdb copy is limited to in-frame clones, with some not included. The repertoire includes about 2.1 million clones, around 95% of them detected once, and approximately 1.7% sits in the top ten. The sample consisted of naive CD8+ T cells from PBMCs. V is TRBV9 and J is TRBJ2-1; unclear D gene. This sequence originates from a man in his late teens or twenties in good health. Some clones in this sample may be carry-over from other donors' samples. CDR3 region: CASSVGSVENNEQFF. The CDR3 DNA is TGTGCCAGCAGCGTAGGAAGCGTTGAAAACAATGAGCAGTTCTTC.